The 19 T cell receptor beta chains reported below all come from one sample, sequenced in a study of identical twins. TCRdb passed the 5' RACE reads through MiXCR, listing each CDR3 protein once. The sample records 300,000 to 400,000 distinct CDR3 sequences, around 9% being singletons. The sequenced sample was naive T cells sorted from blood. The receptors originated from a woman between 50 and 59 years old in good health.

In its sample, this clonotype was seen many times. The chain uses TRBV28 and TRBJ2-7, with D hard to call. Germline V gives CDR1 MDHEN, CDR2 SYDVKM. V was clipped by 2 bases and J by 4 bases, with 15 bases between them. The CDR3 spans 15 residues. The CDR3 DNA reads as TGTGCCAGCAGTTTACCGGGTCCCAATTCGTACGAGCAGTACGTC. Its protein is CASSLPGPNSYEQYV.

This clonotype was seen only a few times. CDR3 nucleotide sequence: TGTGCCAGCAGCCAAGTCCCAGGTCGTAATTCACCCCTCCACTTT. This translates into CASSQVPGRNSPLHF. The rearrangement uses TRBV14 and TRBJ1-6; D not certain. CDR1 is SGHDN and CDR2 is FVKESK in the germline V gene. Trimming stripped 1 base from V and 6 bases from J, with 10 bases between. The CDR3 has 15 residues.

The rearrangement joins TRBV6-5 to TRBJ1-5; 8 bases match TRBD1. J gave up 0 bases and V 3 bases, and 4 bases lay outside the gene matches. Germline CDR1 reads MNHEY; CDR2 reads SVGAGI. CDR3 length: 16 residues. CDR3 coding DNA: TGTGCCAGCAGTTATTTGGACAGGGTTAGCAATCAGCCCCAGCATTTT. As protein: CASSYLDRVSNQPQHF.

Many counts were recorded for this clonotype. The chain has TRBV10-3 and TRBJ2-1, with TRBD1 identical over 9 bases. After removal of 7 bases from V and 2 bases from J, the junction contained 6 bases not matched to a gene. CDR1 is ENHRY and CDR2 is SYGVKD in the germline V gene. The CDR3 sequence is 15 residues long. The CDR3 is CAINAGTGTYNEQFF. CDR3 DNA sequence: TGTGCCATCAACGCCGGGACAGGGACCTACAATGAGCAGTTCTTC.

This clonotype was detected only a few times. The rearrangement joins TRBV3-1 to TRBJ2-3; D gene uncertain. CDR1 LGHDT and CDR2 YNNKEL come from the germline V gene (reference sequence). The V and J ends lost 6 bases and 6 bases respectively, with 13 bases between them. The CDR3 runs to 13 residues. This CDR3 reads CASSPRSLDTQYF. The CDR3 nucleotides are TGTGCCAGCAGTCCGCGCAGTCTGGATACGCAGTATTTT.

In its sample, this clonotype was seen many times. The rearrangement links TRBV12-3 or TRBV12-4 to TRBJ1-2; TRBD1 aligns across 8 bases. After removal of 6 bases from V and 7 bases from J, the junction contained 4 bases not matched to a gene. The CDR3 extends over 12 amino acids. CDR3 DNA sequence: TGTGCCAGCAGCCCAGGGGGCCGTGGCTACACCTTC. Protein sequence: CASSPGGRGYTF.

This clonotype occurred many times. The chain joins TRBV3-1 to TRBJ2-1, with D unresolved. Trimming cost V 1 base and J 4 bases, with 5 bases left between them. CDR1 LGHDT and CDR2 YNNKEL come from the germline V gene (reference sequence). This CDR3 has 13 residues. The CDR3 DNA sequence: TGTGCCAGCAGCCAAGTGGATTACAATGAGCAGTTCTTC. Protein sequence: CASSQVDYNEQFF.

This clonotype has a count of ten or more. The chain couples TRBV5-1 to TRBJ1-3; D is unclear. The CDR3 has 13 residues. Germline V gene sequence: CDR1 SGHRS, CDR2 YFSETQ. The V end was cut by 3 bases, the J end by 4 bases, with 8 bases between. The CDR3: CASSSTFGNTIYF. For the CDR3, the DNA is TGCGCCAGCAGCTCTACTTTCGGAAACACCATATATTTT.

This clonotype was counted only a few times. J is TRBJ1-4 and V is TRBV5-1; 7 positions match TRBD1. After removal of 3 bases from V and 5 bases from J, the junction contained 4 bases not matched to a gene. Per the germline V gene, CDR1 is SGHRS and CDR2 is YFSETQ. This CDR3 region has 14 residues. Here the CDR3 reads CASSSLQGNEKLFF. CDR3 DNA: TGCGCCAGCAGCTCCCTACAGGGGAATGAAAAACTGTTTTTT.

This clonotype has a handful of counts. V is TRBV20-1 and J is TRBJ2-2, with D possibly being TRBD1 (7 bases). CDR1 is DFQATT and CDR2 is SNEGSKA in the germline V gene (reference sequence). The CDR3 covers 14 residues. Trimming took off 5 bases at V and 3 bases at J, with 13 bases between the two ends. The CDR3 spells CSAQGGSYTGELFF. CDR3 nucleotide sequence: TGCAGTGCTCAGGGGGGTAGTTACACCGGGGAGCTGTTTTTT.

This clonotype was counted a few times. This CDR3 reads CASSQADLVNEQFF. The CDR3 bases are TGTGCCAGCAGCCAAGCAGATTTAGTAAATGAGCAGTTCTTC. The chain carries TRBV3-1 and TRBJ2-1; no firm D call. Trimming took 1 base from V and 7 from J, leaving 11 bases between them. CDR3 length: 14 residues. Germline V gene lookup returns CDR1 LGHDT and CDR2 YNNKEL (reference sequence).

This clonotype has only a few counts. The CDR3 reads CASSLDGSDTQYF. The CDR3 region has the DNA TGTGCCAGCAGCTTAGATGGGTCAGATACGCAGTATTTT. V gene TRBV7-7 combines with J gene TRBJ2-3; D is unresolved. Trimming stripped 1 base from V and 4 bases from J, with 6 bases between. There are 13 residues in the CDR3. Germline CDR1 SSHAT, CDR2 FNYEAQ (reference sequence).

Notes on this clonotype: An end of the junction differs from the germline gene, which may be a read error. This rearrangement joins TRBV7-3 to TRBJ2-5; TRBD2 aligns across 7 bases. The CDR3 is made up of 13 amino acids. Germline V gene lookup returns CDR1 SGHTA and CDR2 FQGTGA. In DNA form, the CDR3 reads TGTGCCAGCAGCCTAGACGGGGACTACCCTCCAAACTTC. Protein sequence: CASSLDGDYPPNF.

This clonotype came up many times. The chain carries TRBV12-3 or TRBV12-4 and TRBJ1-5, with 8 positions matching TRBD1. This CDR3 contains 15 residues. V shed 7 bases, J shed 1 base, and the junction held 6 bases outside the gene matches. CDR3 bases: TGTGCCAGCACTACATGGACAGGGAGCAATCAGCCCCAGCATTTT. Translation: CASTTWTGSNQPQHF.

A few counts support this clonotype. CDR3 nucleotides: TGTGCCAGCAGTTCCACCCTAGCGGGAGGGCTTAATACGCAGTATTTT. Translation gives CASSSTLAGGLNTQYF. This chain joins TRBV12-3 or TRBV12-4 and TRBJ2-3, with TRBD2 matching 12 bases. V gave up 4 bases and J gave up 7 bases; unmatched junction bases: 9. CDR3 length equals 16 residues.

This chain joins TRBV6-2 or TRBV6-3 and TRBJ2-7; 9 bases match TRBD2. The CDR3 sequence is 17 residues long. CDR1 MNHEY and CDR2 SVGEGT come from the germline V gene. J was trimmed by 0 bases and V by 3 bases; bases with no gene match: 9. Here the CDR3 reads CASSYRLAGILSYEQYF. The CDR3 DNA reads as TGTGCCAGCAGTTATAGGCTAGCGGGGATTCTCTCCTACGAGCAGTACTTC.

This clonotype was detected only a few times. This sequence joins TRBV5-6 and TRBJ1-2, with TRBD1 matching 8 bases. Trimming at V came to 4 bases and at J to 4 bases, leaving 9 bases not matched to a gene. CDR3 length: 15 amino acids. The V gene's germline CDR1 is SGHDT and CDR2 YYEEEE. CDR3 sequence (DNA): TGTGCCAGCAGCAACTCACGGACAGGGCCCTATGGCTACACCTTC. Encoded protein: CASSNSRTGPYGYTF.

This clonotype was detected ten times or more. The V gene is TRBV25-1, the J gene TRBJ2-4, with 7 bases identical to TRBD2. The CDR3 runs 17 residues. Germline V gene data show CDR1 as MGHDK and CDR2 as SYGVNS. J lost 0 bases, V lost 1 base, and 6 bases had no gene match. CDR3 sequence: CASSELGGSGAKNIQYF. The CDR3 nucleotides are TGTGCCAGCAGTGAATTAGGCGGGAGTGGAGCCAAAAACATTCAGTACTTC.

Only a few counts were recorded for this clonotype. This chain connects TRBV5-1 to TRBJ2-7; tentatively, D is TRBD1 (5 bases). Germline lookup yields CDR1 SGHRS and CDR2 YFSETQ. The CDR3 has 14 residues. Trimming took 2 bases from V and 0 from J, leaving 9 bases between them. The CDR3 nucleotides read TGCGCCAGCAGCTTAGACAGTATCTCCTACGAGCAGTACGTC. Amino acids: CASSLDSISYEQYV.